Listed below are T cell receptor beta chains from one sample, sequenced in a study of T cell responses to AZD1222 COVID-19 vaccine. Measured with immunoSEQ multiplex PCR; TCRdb has only the in-frame clones, and not every one. The sample records some 98,000 clones, roughly 84% being singletons. The specimen was peripheral blood, collected on day 0 of AZD1222 vaccination. The receptors were gathered from an adult in good health. Both conserved end residues are part of each CDR3. A D gene is named only where the DNA matches it firmly. Clone size, where shown, is once, few, many, or a class for clones that have expanded.

TRBD1,-,TRBJ1-2,TRBV18,CASSPGTGPTYGYTF,TGTGCCAGCTCACCAGGGACAGGGCCCACTTATGGCTACACCTTC
TRBD1,-,TRBJ1-4,TRBV29-1,CSVGDRANEKLFF,TGCAGCGTTGGGGACAGGGCTAATGAAAAACTGTTTTTT
-,-,TRBJ2-5,TRBV29-1,CSVEGGSQETQYF,TGCAGCGTTGAAGGTGGGTCCCAAGAGACCCAGTACTTC
-,-,TRBJ1-5,TRBV15,CATSRGFRSNQPQHF,TGTGCCACCAGCAGAGGGTTCAGGAGCAATCAGCCCCAGCATTTT
-,-,TRBJ2-7,TRBV29-1,CSVGGGGSYEQYF,TGCAGCGTTGGGGGGGGCGGCTCCTACGAGCAGTACTTC
-,-,TRBJ1-1,TRBV18,CASSPHKNTEAFF,TGTGCCAGCTCACCCCACAAGAACACTGAAGCTTTCTTT
-,-,TRBJ1-1,TRBV11-2,CASSLVTGYSTEAFF,TGTGCCAGCAGCTTAGTGACGGGGTATAGCACTGAAGCTTTCTTT
TRBD2,-,TRBJ2-1,TRBV10-1,CASSVSREGEQFF,TGCGCCAGCAGTGTTTCCAGGGAGGGCGAGCAGTTCTTC
TRBD2,-,TRBJ2-3,TRBV19,CASKLSGVASTDTQYF,TGTGCCAGTAAACTAAGCGGGGTCGCGAGCACAGATACGCAGTATTTT
TRBD2,-,TRBJ2-1,TRBV19,CASRTARRGLASNEQFF,TGTGCCAGTAGAACCGCCCGCAGGGGACTAGCCTCCAATGAGCAGTTCTTC
-,few,TRBJ1-5,TRBV7-9,CASSPDSRNQPQHF,TGTGCCAGCAGCCCGGACAGCCGCAATCAGCCCCAGCATTTT
TRBD1,-,TRBJ1-2,TRBV6-5,CASRTRTGSYGYTF,TGTGCCAGCAGGACCCGGACAGGCTCATATGGCTACACCTTC
TRBD2,-,TRBJ2-3,TRBV30,CAWSRTSGVTDTQYF,TGTGCCTGGAGTCGGACTAGCGGGGTCACAGATACGCAGTATTTT
-,few,TRBJ2-7,TRBV7-2,CASSLGAGAYEQYF,TGTGCCAGCAGCTTAGGGGCAGGCGCCTACGAGCAGTACTTC
-,-,TRBJ2-3,TRBV20-1,CSARLTDTQYF,TGCAGTGCTAGACTCACAGATACGCAGTATTTT
TRBD1,-,TRBJ2-6,TRBV28,CASSLIRAGGRHSGANVLTF,TGTGCCAGCAGTTTAATTAGGGCAGGGGGCCGACACTCTGGGGCCAACGTCCTGACTTTC
-,-,TRBJ1-2,TRBV5-1,CASSLGRGGGYTF,TGCGCCAGCAGCTTGGGCAGGGGAGGTGGCTACACCTTC
TRBD1,-,TRBJ1-4,TRBV25-1,CASSAVTGGVEKLFF,TGTGCCAGCAGTGCGGTAACAGGGGGTGTTGAAAAACTGTTTTTT
-,-,TRBJ2-3,TRBV4-3,CASSQDILGGDSTDTQYF,TGCGCCAGCAGCCAAGATATACTAGGGGGAGATAGCACAGATACGCAGTATTTT
TRBD1,-,TRBJ2-7,TRBV7-7,CASSLDRGHEQYF,TGTGCTAGCAGCCTCGACAGGGGACACGAGCAGTACTTC
TRBD1,-,TRBJ1-2,TRBV2,CASRGGTGESGYTF,TGTGCCAGCAGGGGAGGGACAGGGGAAAGTGGCTACACCTTC
-,-,TRBJ1-6,TRBV5-4,CASSSDEANSPLHF,TGTGCCAGCAGCTCGGACGAGGCGAATTCACCCCTCCACTTT
-,few,TRBJ2-1,TRBV20-1,CSAQRFNEQFF,TGCAGTGCTCAACGGTTCAATGAGCAGTTCTTC
-,-,TRBJ1-5,TRBV5-1,CASSLGGARGNQPQHF,TGCGCCAGCAGCCTGGGGGGGGCGAGGGGCAATCAGCCCCAGCATTTT
-,-,TRBJ1-2,TRBV5-4,CASSLGTAVRVYGYTF,TGTGCCAGCAGCTTGGGGACTGCAGTTCGTGTCTATGGCTACACCTTC
TRBD2,-,TRBJ2-3,TRBV7-2,CASSRTSGGPLDTDTQYF,TGTGCCAGCAGCCGGACTAGCGGGGGGCCTCTGGACACAGATACGCAGTATTTT
-,few,TRBJ1-6,TRBV19,CASSSLRGQLSPNSPLHF,TGTGCCAGTAGTAGCCTCCGGGGCCAGTTATCCCCTAATTCACCCCTCCACTTT
TRBD1,-,TRBJ1-3,TRBV4-1,CASSQTTGRAGNTIYF,TGCGCCAGCAGCCAGACGACAGGGAGAGCTGGAAACACCATATATTTT
-,-,TRBJ2-5,TRBV5-1,CASSPVEVLTGETQYF,TGCGCCAGCAGCCCGGTTGAGGTATTAACAGGGGAGACCCAGTACTTC
TRBD2,-,TRBJ2-3,TRBV7-3,CASSPGLAGVTDTQYF,TGTGCCAGCAGCCCCGGACTAGCGGGGGTTACAGATACGCAGTATTTT
TRBD1,once,TRBJ2-7,TRBV27,CASSLTDRIYEQYF,TGTGCCAGCAGTTTAACGGACAGGATCTACGAGCAGTACTTC
-,-,TRBJ2-1,TRBV3-1/TRBV3-2,CASSQDNEQFF,TGTGCCAGCAGCCAAGACAATGAGCAGTTCTTC
TRBD2,-,TRBJ2-1,TRBV6-6,CASRRTSGSGNEQFF,TGTGCCAGCAGACGGACTAGCGGATCGGGTAATGAGCAGTTCTTC
TRBD1,-,TRBJ1-4,TRBV3-1/TRBV3-2,CASSRSRDRNEKLFF,TGTGCCAGCAGCCGAAGCCGGGACAGAAATGAAAAACTGTTTTTT
TRBD1,-,TRBJ2-7,TRBV5-8,CASRDRGRYEQYF,TGTGCCAGCAGGGACAGGGGGCGCTACGAGCAGTACTTC
-,-,TRBJ2-7,TRBV7-3,CASSSDSRSYEQYF,TGTGCCAGCAGTTCGGACAGCAGAAGCTACGAGCAGTACTTC
-,-,TRBJ1-1,TRBV18,CASSPPVVGLNTEAFF,TGTGCCAGCTCACCACCCGTTGTAGGGCTGAACACTGAAGCTTTCTTT